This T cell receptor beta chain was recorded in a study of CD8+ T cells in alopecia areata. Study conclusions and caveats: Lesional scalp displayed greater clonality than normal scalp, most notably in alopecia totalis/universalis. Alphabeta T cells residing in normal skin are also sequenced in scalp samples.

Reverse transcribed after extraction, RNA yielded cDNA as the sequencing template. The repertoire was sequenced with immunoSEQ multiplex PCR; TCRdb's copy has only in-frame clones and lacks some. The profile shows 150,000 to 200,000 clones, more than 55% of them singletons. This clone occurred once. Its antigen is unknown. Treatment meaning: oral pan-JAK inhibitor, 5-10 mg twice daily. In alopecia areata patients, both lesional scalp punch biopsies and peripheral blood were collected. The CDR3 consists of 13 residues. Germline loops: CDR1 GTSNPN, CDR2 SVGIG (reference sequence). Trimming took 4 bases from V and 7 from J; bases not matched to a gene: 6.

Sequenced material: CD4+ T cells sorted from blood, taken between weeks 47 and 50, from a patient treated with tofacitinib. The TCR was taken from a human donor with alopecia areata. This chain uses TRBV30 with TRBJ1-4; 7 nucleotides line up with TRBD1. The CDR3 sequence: CAWTGTAVEKLFF. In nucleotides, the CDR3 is TGTGCCTGGACCGGGACAGCCGTTGAAAAACTGTTTTTT.